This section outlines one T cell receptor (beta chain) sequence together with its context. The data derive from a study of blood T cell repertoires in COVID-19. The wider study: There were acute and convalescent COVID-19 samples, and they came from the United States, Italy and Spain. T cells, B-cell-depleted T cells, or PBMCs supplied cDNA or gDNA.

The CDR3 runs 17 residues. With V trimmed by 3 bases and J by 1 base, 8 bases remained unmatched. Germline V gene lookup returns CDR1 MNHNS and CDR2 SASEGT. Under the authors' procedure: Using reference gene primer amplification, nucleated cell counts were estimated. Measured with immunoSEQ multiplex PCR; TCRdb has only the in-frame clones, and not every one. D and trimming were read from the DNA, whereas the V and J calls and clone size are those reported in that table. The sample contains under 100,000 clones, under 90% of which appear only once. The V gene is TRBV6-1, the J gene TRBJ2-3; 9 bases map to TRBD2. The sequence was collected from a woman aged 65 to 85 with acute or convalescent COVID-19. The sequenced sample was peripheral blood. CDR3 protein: CASSESRTSVRTDTQYF. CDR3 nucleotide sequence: TGTGCCAGCAGTGAGAGTAGGACTAGCGTGCGCACAGATACGCAGTATTTT.